This passage covers 24 T cell receptor beta chains from one sample sequenced in a study of monozygotic twins with inflammatory bowel disease. TCRdb re-called the 5' RACE reads, yielding one record per CDR3 amino acid sequence without DNA. The sample totals approximately 380,000 distinct CDR3 sequences; its top ten clones hold 2.5% to 3%. The specimen sequenced was blood. The receptors derive from a human donor with ulcerative colitis or Crohn's disease, or a healthy co-twin of an affected twin (not recorded which).

The rearrangement uses TRBV5-4 and TRBJ1-3. This CDR3 region has 14 residues. The germline V gene has CDR1 SGHNT and CDR2 YYREEE (reference sequence). CDR3 in amino acids: CASSTELSGNTIYF. The full variable domain, rest sourced from reference TRBV5-4 and TRBJ1-3, is ETGVTQSPTHLIKTRGQQVTLRCSSQSGHNTVSWYQQALGQGPQFIFQYYREEENGRGNFPPRFSGLQFPNYSSELNVNALELDDSALYLCASSTELSGNTIYFGEGSWLTVV.

This rearrangement joins TRBV12-3 or TRBV12-4 to TRBJ2-3; as DNA is missing, the TRBD1 call by TCRdb cannot be tested. The CDR3 extends over 13 amino acids. The CDR3: CASSAQGQIGKYF.

The chain is built from TRBV19 and TRBJ1-2; TCRdb designates TRBD1, a call that cannot be tested without DNA. CDR1 and CDR2 from the germline V gene are LNHDA and SQIVND (reference sequence). CDR3 size: 15 residues. This chain's CDR3 is CASSIEQGFSYGYTF. Using reference TRBV19 and TRBJ1-2 for the parts outside the CDR3, the full variable domain is DGGITQSPKYLFRKEGQNVTLSCEQNLNHDAMYWYRQDPGQGLRLIYYSQIVNDFQKGDIAEGYSVSREKKESFPLTVTSAQKNPTAFYLCASSIEQGFSYGYTFGSGTRLTVV.

This chain uses TRBV14 with TRBJ1-2; TCRdb reports TRBD1, a call that lacks DNA to check it against. The CDR3 extends over 14 amino acids. Germline loops: CDR1 SGHDN, CDR2 FVKESK. CDR3 protein: CASSQTGTYDGYTF.

The V gene is TRBV7-7, the J gene TRBJ2-5. The germline CDR1 and CDR2 sequences are SSHAT and FNYEAQ (reference sequence). CDR3 length equals 14 residues. CDR3: CASSLRTTHVTQYF.

V usage is TRBV5-1 and J usage is TRBJ2-5; TCRdb names TRBD1, which stays unverified in the absence of DNA. The CDR3 has 15 amino acids. Germline loops: CDR1 SGHRS, CDR2 YFSETQ. CDR3 loop: CASSLFRDREETQYF. The variable domain in full, completed from reference TRBV5-1 and TRBJ2-5, reads KAGVTQTPRYLIKTRGQQVTLSCSPISGHRSVSWYQQTPGQGLQFLFEYFSETQRNKGNFPGRFSGRQFSNSRSEMNVSTLELGDSALYLCASSLFRDREETQYFGPGTRLLVL.

The V and J genes are TRBV6-1 and TRBJ2-3; as DNA is missing, the TRBD2 call by TCRdb cannot be tested. Per germline, CDR1 MNHNS and CDR2 SASEGT. This CDR3 region has 15 residues. CDR3 residues: CASRLLRGGTDTQYF.

This sequence joins TRBV27 and TRBJ2-2; as DNA is missing, the TRBD1 call by TCRdb cannot be tested. The CDR3 runs 15 residues. The germline V gene has CDR1 MNHEY and CDR2 SMNVEV (reference sequence). The chain's CDR3 is CASSLYRGDTGELFF.

This rearrangement joins TRBV5-1 to TRBJ2-7; TCRdb's assignment of TRBD1 cannot be checked, as there is no DNA. Germline CDR1 reads SGHRS; CDR2 reads YFSETQ. CDR3 size: 16 residues. The CDR3 sequence is CASSLVGRGASYEQYF.

V usage is TRBV19 and J usage is TRBJ1-2; the TCRdb D gene call, TRBD1, has no DNA to confirm it. This CDR3 spans 14 amino acids. Germline CDR1 LNHDA, CDR2 SQIVND (reference sequence). CDR3 loop: CASRWGQGVYGYTF. The full variable domain, rest sourced from reference TRBV19 and TRBJ1-2, is DGGITQSPKYLFRKEGQNVTLSCEQNLNHDAMYWYRQDPGQGLRLIYYSQIVNDFQKGDIAEGYSVSREKKESFPLTVTSAQKNPTAFYLCASRWGQGVYGYTFGSGTRLTVV.

This rearrangement joins TRBV4-2 to TRBJ2-1; the TCRdb D gene call, TRBD1, has no DNA to confirm it. Per germline, CDR1 LGHNA and CDR2 YNFKEQ. The CDR3 has 17 amino acids. This CDR3 is CASSQDRTGASYNEQFF.

The chain is built from TRBV7-3 and TRBJ2-7; there is no DNA to check the TCRdb D call of TRBD1. The CDR3 sequence is 16 residues long. From germline, CDR1 is SGHTA and CDR2 FQGTGA. The CDR3 spells CASSLIGGGLSYEQYF. Supplemented by reference TRBV7-3 and TRBJ2-7, the full variable domain reads GAGVSQTPSNKVTEKGKYVELRCDPISGHTALYWYRQSLGQGPEFLIYFQGTGAADDSGLPNDRFFAVRPEGSVSTLKIQRTERGDSAVYLCASSLIGGGLSYEQYFGPGTRLTVT.

The chain joins TRBV4-2 to TRBJ2-1; TCRdb reports TRBD1, a call that lacks DNA to check it against. The CDR3 extends over 17 amino acids. The germline V gene encodes CDR1 LGHNA and CDR2 YNFKEQ. The CDR3: CASSQEWTNALYNEQFF.

The J gene is TRBJ1-5, the V gene TRBV19; TCRdb gives TRBD1 as the D gene, but with no DNA this cannot be confirmed. In germline, CDR1 is LNHDA, CDR2 SQIVND (reference sequence). CDR3 length: 14 residues. The CDR3 sequence is CASIPRQGNQPQHF.

The gene calls are TRBV24-1 and TRBJ2-2. This CDR3 has 14 amino acids. The germline CDR1 and CDR2 sequences are KGHDR and SFDVKD. CDR3 region: CATSVGIGTGELFF.

CDR3 region: CASSSRWGKNIQYF. V gene TRBV27 combines with J gene TRBJ2-4. This CDR3 has 14 residues. Germline CDR1 MNHEY, CDR2 SMNVEV (reference sequence).

V is TRBV6-4 and J is TRBJ2-3; TCRdb picks TRBD2, but there is no DNA to check that call. CDR3 size: 18 residues. Germline CDR1 and CDR2: MRHNA and SNTAGT. CDR3 residues: CASSDSRVGSAGLDTQYF.

The V gene is TRBV7-3, the J gene TRBJ1-6; no DNA is available, so the TRBD1 call from TCRdb remains unchecked. Germline loops: CDR1 SGHTA, CDR2 FQGTGA. The CDR3 covers 14 residues. The CDR3 protein is CASSLIGGGSPLHF.

V and J are TRBV27 and TRBJ2-1; the TCRdb call, TRBD2, lacks DNA for checking. Looked up from germline, CDR1 is MNHEY and CDR2 is SMNVEV (reference sequence). The CDR3 covers 16 residues. The CDR3 loop reads CASSLDSSGAYNEQFF.

This sequence joins TRBV20-1 and TRBJ2-2. CDR1 DFQATT and CDR2 SNEGSKA come from the germline V gene (reference sequence). The CDR3 contains 14 residues. The CDR3 region is CSARDIEETGELFF.

This chain uses TRBV11-2 with TRBJ2-7; TCRdb indicates TRBD1, and absent DNA this call remains unverified. This CDR3 comprises 15 residues. Germline CDR1 reads SGHAT; CDR2 reads FQNNGV. CDR3: CASSVSGGHSYEQYF.

This chain uses TRBV28 with TRBJ2-3; TCRdb outputs TRBD2, but without DNA this stays unchecked. This CDR3 has 19 amino acids. CDR1 is MDHEN and CDR2 is SYDVKM in the germline V gene. The CDR3 here is CASSPYASEGFSSTDTQYF.

The chain has TRBV7-2 and TRBJ2-1; there is no DNA to check the TCRdb D call of TRBD2. The CDR3 has 14 residues. Germline CDR1 is SGHTA and CDR2 is FQGNSA. The CDR3 sequence is CASSSGLEGLEQFF.

The V gene is TRBV5-8, the J gene TRBJ2-7; no DNA is available, so the TRBD1 call from TCRdb remains unchecked. This CDR3 has 14 amino acids. Germline CDR1 reads SGHTS; CDR2 reads YDEGEE. CDR3 residues: CASSLAPGGYEQYF.